Detailed here is one T cell receptor beta chain. Its antigen is currently not known. Per-base quality was not reported, and no clone a single base away is much larger than it. These data belong to a study of OX40 agonist ivuxolimab in advanced cancers. For context, the study as a whole: Ivuxolimab was a fully human IgG2 agonistic monoclonal antibody targeting the costimulatory receptor OX40 (CD134). Intravenous ivuxolimab was administered to patients every 2 weeks at six dose levels: 0.01, 0.1, 0.3, 1.5, 3 and 10 mg/kg. Of the roughly 52 dose-escalation patients, hepatocellular carcinoma was present in 19, melanoma in approximately 15, renal cell carcinoma in 9 and head and neck cancer in 9. In the dose-escalation cohort, 82.7% of patients were male, and the mean age was approximately 55 years, with a range of about 23 to 85. Partial responses occurred in three dose-escalation patients, of whom one had hepatocellular carcinoma and two had cutaneous melanoma. The paper covers the monotherapy dose-escalation part of the phase I ivuxolimab trial, which included N of about 51 patients. The purpose of peripheral TCRbeta sequencing was to test whether ivuxolimab changed TCR sequence diversity and led to clonal T-cell expansion. Prior anti-PD-1, anti-PD-L1 or anti-CTLA-4 therapy was permitted, and approximately 41% of dose-escalation patients had received checkpoint inhibitors.

To sequence the TCRbeta CDR3 region, genomic DNA was isolated from the sorted cells. The immunoSEQ Assay was used for sequencing of TCRbeta CDR3 regions. TCRdb took over this immuneACCESS table, retaining in-frame rearrangements with V and J assigned. Such tables are incomplete; in checked studies, under half of the missing clones stem from an unresolved V gene, and the remainder is unexplained. Here the sample has tens of thousands of clones; roughly nine tenths occur a single time. 3% to 4% of the sample lies in the top ten. The germline ends are 6 bases apart after V is trimmed by 9 bases and J by 0 bases. The CDR3 starts with the cysteine, ends with the phenylalanine, and has 12 residues. CDR3 DNA only is kept here, 36 bases in frame from base 1. The germline V gene (reference sequence) yields MNHEY for CDR1 and SMNVEV for CDR2. The trial excluded patients who had a history of autoimmune disease or who were on systemic immunosuppression. Peripheral blood for TCR sequencing was collected from all dose cohorts at baseline, on cycle 4 day 1, and on cycle 7 day 1. The samples were drawn from a first-in-human, open-label, multicenter phase I dose-escalation trial of ivuxolimab. The trial enrolled adults with locally advanced or metastatic head and neck squamous cell, hepatocellular, melanoma or renal cell carcinoma. Before TCR sequencing, CD4+ T cells and CD8+ T cells from peripheral blood were sorted into separate populations.

On the study overall, not on this receptor specifically: In the 0.1-3.0 mg/kg groups, partial responders had among the lowest normalized peripheral clonal expansion, particularly in CD8+ T cells. Clonal expansion of both CD4+ and CD8+ blood T cells was observed from baseline to week 6 at doses 0.1 to 3.0 mg/kg. Low levels of normalized T-cell clonal expansion were also seen in some nonresponding patients. On average, CD8+ T cells showed more expanded clones than CD4+ T cells after ivuxolimab. The antigen specificity of the peripheral T cells that underwent clonal expansion was not determined.

The V and J segments used are TRBV27 and TRBJ1-5, with the identity of the D gene unclear. The sequence was collected from an adult with an advanced solid tumor such as melanoma, head and neck, liver or kidney cancer. The sequences come from CD4+ or CD8+ T cells sorted from blood, collected in a trial of the OX40 agonist ivuxolimab. The base sequence is TGTGCCAGTACACGTAGCAATCAGCCCCAGCATTTT. Its protein is CASTRSNQPQHF.